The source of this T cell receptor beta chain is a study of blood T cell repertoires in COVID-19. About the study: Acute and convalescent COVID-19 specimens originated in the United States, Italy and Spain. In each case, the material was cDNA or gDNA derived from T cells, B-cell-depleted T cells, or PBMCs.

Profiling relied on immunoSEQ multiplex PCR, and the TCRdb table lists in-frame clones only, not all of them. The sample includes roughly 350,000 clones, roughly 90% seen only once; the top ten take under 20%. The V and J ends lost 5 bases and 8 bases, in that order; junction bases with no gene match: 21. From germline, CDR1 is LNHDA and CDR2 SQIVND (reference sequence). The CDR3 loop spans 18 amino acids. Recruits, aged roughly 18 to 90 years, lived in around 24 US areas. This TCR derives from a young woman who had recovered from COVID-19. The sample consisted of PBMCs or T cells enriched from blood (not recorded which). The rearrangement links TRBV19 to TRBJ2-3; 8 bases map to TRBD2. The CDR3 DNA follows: TGTGCCAGTAGTCCGGGGAGCGGGAGAGGGCGGCGGATGGGTACGCAGTATTTT. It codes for CASSPGSGRGRRMGTQYF.